The T cell receptor (beta chain) described here comes from a study of technical replicates of blood from a handful of donors. Sequencing was performed with immunoSEQ multiplex PCR; in TCRdb, only in-frame clones are kept and a portion is missing. This repertoire shows approximately 75,000 clones, approximately 96% found once; its top ten account for about 0.37%. The clonotype was recovered from a human donor in good health. The sample taken for sequencing was T cells isolated from PBMCs.

CDR3 sequence: CASSLWIQDTLNEQFF. The CDR3 nucleotides read TGTGCCAGCTCACTCTGGATTCAAGACACGCTCAATGAGCAGTTCTTC. The chain recombines TRBV18 with TRBJ2-1; no reliable D call. This CDR3 has 16 residues. Germline CDR1 KGHSH, CDR2 LQKENI. V lost 4 bases and J lost 6, with 19 bases in between.